One sample yielded the 32 T cell receptor beta chains listed below, sequenced in a study of identical twins (dated by TCRdb to the mid-2010s). The library was prepared using 5' RACE. These reads were obtained on an Illumina HiSeq 2000. The raw public reads went through TCRdb reprocessing: fastp at Q25, MiXCR clone calling, in-frame beta chains kept. Identical CDR3 protein sequences are pooled into one entry, listed with their most common genes and DNA. Within this sample are some 440,000 distinct CDR3 sequences, with 20% to 25% of them counted one time only. The ten largest clonotypes hold just under 3% of the sample. The same data also contributed to another study, on T cells expressing NK-cell markers.

Sequencing used CD4+ T cells sorted from blood. These receptors were obtained from a woman in her late teens or twenties in good health.

The CDR3 DNA follows: TGCAGTGCTTCGCCCCGGACAGTAAGCACAGATACGCAGTATTTT. Amino acids: CSASPRTVSTDTQYF. The chain is built from TRBV20-1 and TRBJ2-3, with a weak D call TRBD1 (6 bases). The V and J ends lost 5 bases and 0 bases respectively, with 15 bases between them. The germline CDR1 and CDR2 sequences are DFQATT and SNEGSKA (reference sequence). CDR3 length equals 15 residues.

This clonotype was detected only a few times. The CDR3 nucleotides are TGTGCCAGCCACCCCTCAGGGGAGGGACTAGCGGGAGTTCGGGGTGAGCAGTTCTTC. Amino acid sequence: CASHPSGEGLAGVRGEQFF. The chain carries TRBV6-1 and TRBJ2-1; 14 bases match TRBD2. V trimming: 8 bases; J trimming: 9 bases; junction bases outside the gene matches: 21. This CDR3 has 19 amino acids. The germline V gene has CDR1 MNHNS and CDR2 SASEGT.

CDR3 amino acids: CSVGSGSSYEQYF. In DNA, the CDR3 is TGCAGTGTAGGGAGCGGGAGTAGCTACGAGCAGTACTTC. The chain joins TRBV20-1 to TRBJ2-7; 8 nucleotides align to TRBD2. Per the germline V gene, CDR1 is DFQATT and CDR2 is SNEGSKA (reference sequence). The CDR3 sequence is 13 residues long. Germline trimming cut 7 bases from V and 3 bases from J; bases unmatched to any gene: 8.

The chain employs TRBV20-1 and TRBJ2-5; D gene unclear. V was pared by 7 bases and J by 1 base, with 13 bases between. Germline V CDR1 and CDR2: DFQATT, SNEGSKA (reference sequence). This CDR3 has 13 residues. The CDR3 nucleotides read TGCAGTGGGCGTGCAGACCCCCAAGAGACCCAGTACTTC. Protein: CSGRADPQETQYF.

CDR3 in amino acids: CATSREVAYEQYF. The CDR3 region has the DNA TGTGCCACCAGCAGAGAAGTCGCCTACGAGCAGTACTTC. The V gene is TRBV15, the J gene TRBJ2-7, with no clear D. The CDR3 length is 13 residues. With 0 bases removed from V and 2 bases from J, the gap between germline ends came to 5 bases. Germline values: CDR1 LNHNV, CDR2 YYDKDF (reference sequence).

This clonotype was observed a few times. V gene TRBV9 combines with J gene TRBJ2-1; 7 bases align to TRBD2. CDR3 size: 16 residues. Germline V gives CDR1 SGDLS, CDR2 YYNGEE. Trimming at V came to 4 bases and at J to 2 bases, leaving 9 bases not matched to a gene. The CDR3, as DNA: TGTGCCAGCAGCCCCCTCATGGCGGGGGCCTACAATGAGCAGTTCTTC. Translated, it gives CASSPLMAGAYNEQFF.

There are a few counts of this clonotype. This rearrangement joins TRBV20-1 to TRBJ2-4, with TRBD1 matching over 8 bases. CDR3 length: 13 residues. Germline V gives CDR1 DFQATT, CDR2 SNEGSKA (reference sequence). J lost 7 bases, V lost 5 bases, and 7 bases had no gene match. CDR3 DNA sequence: TGCAGTGCTTATGACAGGGGAAGTAACATTCAGTACTTC. Translation: CSAYDRGSNIQYF.

This clonotype has just one count. V and J are TRBV2 and TRBJ1-6; D not certain. The V and J ends lost 7 bases and 6 bases respectively, with 10 bases between them. Germline V gives CDR1 SNHLY, CDR2 FYNNEI. The CDR3 extends over 13 amino acids. The CDR3 sequence is CASTGIANSPLHF. For the CDR3, the DNA is TGTGCCAGCACGGGCATCGCTAATTCACCCCTCCACTTT. Complete variable domain (other parts from reference TRBV2 and TRBJ1-6): EPEVTQTPSHQVTQMGQEVILRCVPISNHLYFYWYRQILGQKVEFLVSFYNNEISEKSEIFDDQFSVERPDGSNFTLKIRSTKLEDSAMYFCASTGIANSPLHFGNGTRLTVT.

There are a few counts of this clonotype. This chain uses TRBV9 with TRBJ2-7; D gene uncertain. The V gene's germline CDR1 is SGDLS and CDR2 YYNGEE. The CDR3 is 15 amino acids. Trimming removed 0 bases from V and 0 bases from J, with 10 bases in between. CDR3 nucleotides: TGTGCCAGCAGCGTAGATCAGGACCCCTCCTACGAGCAGTACTTC. Its translation: CASSVDQDPSYEQYF.

This clonotype was detected a few times. V gene TRBV9 combines with J gene TRBJ2-5, with D perhaps assigned TRBD1 or TRBD2 (6 bases each). The CDR3 has 15 residues. Germline values: CDR1 SGDLS, CDR2 YYNGEE. Deletions cut 4 bases from V and 5 bases from J, with 18 bases between. Here the CDR3 DNA reads TGTGCCAGCAGCTTGCTTGGGAAGGGGGGTGAGACCCAGTACTTC. Its protein is CASSLLGKGGETQYF.

The chain joins TRBV27 to TRBJ2-1; 9 bases line up with TRBD2. The CDR3 length is 17 residues. Germline CDR1 is MNHEY and CDR2 is SMNVEV (reference sequence). V dropped 4 bases and J dropped 2; count of bases not matched to a gene: 9. The CDR3 DNA reads as TGTGCCAGCAGTTCAGAACTTCTAGCGGGGACCTACAATGAGCAGTTCTTC. Translation: CASSSELLAGTYNEQFF.

Only a few counts were recorded for this clonotype. J is TRBJ2-5 and V is TRBV12-3 or TRBV12-4; D unclear. This CDR3 contains 14 residues. V gave up 3 bases and J gave up 3 bases, with 11 bases separating them. DNA of the CDR3: TGTGCCAGCAGTTTCCGTCGCATGGAAGAGACCCAGTACTTC. This sequence encodes CASSFRRMEETQYF.

V gene TRBV20-1 combines with J gene TRBJ2-3; 10 nucleotides line up with TRBD2. Trimming took 3 bases from V and 1 from J; bases not matched to a gene: 10. From germline, CDR1 is DFQATT and CDR2 SNEGSKA (reference sequence). The CDR3 consists of 17 residues. CDR3 loop: CSASYLTGTSGTDTQYF. CDR3 nucleotides: TGCAGTGCTAGTTATCTGACAGGGACTAGCGGCACAGATACGCAGTATTTT.

The rearrangement joins TRBV10-3 to TRBJ2-5, with D perhaps matching TRBD2 (6 bases). Trimming removed 6 bases from V and 0 bases from J, with 8 bases in between. This CDR3 is 13 amino acids long. The germline gives CDR1 ENHRY, CDR2 SYGVKD. The CDR3 loop is CAIRKRDQETQYF. Written as DNA, the CDR3 is TGTGCCATCAGGAAGCGGGACCAAGAGACCCAGTACTTC.

V and J are TRBV4-1 and TRBJ2-7; 8 nucleotides align to TRBD1. V shed 3 bases and J 1 base; nucleotides not matched to a gene: 5. Germline CDR1 MGHRA, CDR2 YSYEKL. The CDR3 consists of 15 residues. This CDR3 reads CASSQEDRGSYEQYF. The DNA for the CDR3 is TGCGCCAGCAGCCAGGAAGACAGGGGATCCTACGAGCAGTACTTC.

The V gene is TRBV20-1, the J gene TRBJ1-1, with D unclear. Germline assignment: CDR1 DFQATT and CDR2 SNEGSKA (reference sequence). The CDR3 consists of 13 residues. V gave up 3 bases and J gave up 11 bases, with 19 bases separating them. CDR3 region: CSASHGSWGDAFF. The DNA of the CDR3 is TGCAGTGCTAGTCACGGTTCCTGGGGAGACGCTTTCTTT.

This rearrangement joins TRBV29-1 to TRBJ2-1, with 7 bases matching TRBD1. This CDR3 region has 13 residues. Losses at the gene ends were 8 bases for V and 0 bases for J; bases not matched to a gene: 4. Germline CDR1 is SQVTM and CDR2 is ANQGSEA. CDR3 in DNA: TGCAGCTCCGGGACAGCCTCCTACAATGAGCAGTTCTTC. This gives the protein CSSGTASYNEQFF.

This clonotype was seen more than once but under ten times. V gene TRBV6-2 or TRBV6-3 combines with J gene TRBJ2-7; D possibly corresponds to TRBD2 (6 bases). Germline V gene sequence: CDR1 MNHEY, CDR2 SVGEGT. The CDR3 is made up of 13 amino acids. V shed 8 bases and J shed 4 bases, with 15 bases lying between them. In nucleotides, the CDR3 is TGTGCCAGCCGTATTAGCGGAAATTACGAGCAGTACTTC. Amino acid sequence: CASRISGNYEQYF.

A word on this clonotype: This may be a read error, as it is one base from a much larger clone. The chain employs TRBV20-1 and TRBJ1-1, with no clear D. Trimming removed 0 bases from V and 0 bases from J, with 2 bases in between. The CDR3 sequence is 12 residues long. Germline V gives CDR1 DFQATT, CDR2 SNEGSKA (reference sequence). The CDR3 sequence is CSARDVNTEAFF. DNA for the CDR3: TGCAGTGCTAGAGACGTGAACACTGAAGCTTTCTTT.

This chain connects TRBV5-1 to TRBJ2-7; D may be TRBD1 or TRBD2 (5 bases each). This CDR3 region has 12 residues. V was pared by 7 bases and J by 3 bases, with 11 bases between. CDR1 and CDR2 from the germline V gene are SGHRS and YFSETQ. The CDR3 region is CASWDVGYEQYF. The CDR3 DNA reads TGCGCCAGCTGGGACGTTGGCTACGAGCAGTACTTC.

This clonotype was counted only a few times. The rearrangement uses TRBV20-1 and TRBJ1-2; TRBD1 is a possible D gene (5 bases). The CDR3 is made up of 13 amino acids. Trimming took off 6 bases at V and 7 bases at J, with 18 bases between the two ends. CDR1 DFQATT and CDR2 SNEGSKA come from the germline V gene (reference sequence). CDR3 residues: CSAPPWQGGGYTF. The DNA of the CDR3 is TGCAGTGCACCCCCGTGGCAGGGTGGTGGCTACACCTTC.

The rearrangement links TRBV20-1 to TRBJ2-1, with TRBD2 matching over 9 bases. The germline V gene has CDR1 DFQATT and CDR2 SNEGSKA (reference sequence). V shed 0 bases, J shed 1 base, and the junction held 4 bases outside the gene matches. The CDR3 consists of 16 residues. CDR3 region: CSARDRGRGSYNEQFF. The CDR3, as DNA: TGCAGTGCTAGAGATCGCGGGAGGGGGTCCTACAATGAGCAGTTCTTC.

V gene TRBV7-2 combines with J gene TRBJ2-5, with D hard to call. CDR1 is SGHTA and CDR2 is FQGNSA in the germline V gene. The length of the CDR3 is 14 residues. The V gene lost 1 base and the J gene lost 1 base, with 7 bases spanning the gap. The CDR3 region is CASSLVASQETQYF. In DNA, the CDR3 is TGTGCCAGCAGCTTAGTAGCTAGCCAAGAGACCCAGTACTTC. The full variable domain, in which reference TRBV7-2 and TRBJ2-5 provide the parts outside the CDR3, is GAGVSQSPSNKVTEKGKDVELRCDPISGHTALYWYRQSLGQGLEFLIYFQGNSAPDKSGLPSDRFSAERTGGSVSTLTIQRTQQEDSAVYLCASSLVASQETQYFGPGTRLLVL.

This clonotype has only a few counts. This rearrangement joins TRBV20-1 to TRBJ2-6, with a tentative D call TRBD1 (5 bases). The germline V gene encodes CDR1 DFQATT and CDR2 SNEGSKA (reference sequence). This CDR3 has 15 residues. Trimming removed 1 base from V and 0 bases from J, with 7 bases in between. The CDR3 DNA follows: TGCAGTGCTAGAGGGGGCGGCTCTGGGGCCAACGTCCTGACTTTC. Translation: CSARGGGSGANVLTF.

This clonotype came up a few times. This chain connects TRBV5-1 to TRBJ2-6; D may be TRBD1 or TRBD2 (5 bases each). CDR3 length equals 18 residues. Trimming removed 0 bases at V and 0 bases at J, with 13 bases between. CDR1 and CDR2 (germline): SGHRS, YFSETQ. CDR3 DNA: TGCGCCAGCAGCTTGGATCCTTCCGGGACCTCTGGGGCCAACGTCCTGACTTTC. It specifies CASSLDPSGTSGANVLTF.

This clonotype has just a few counts. The chain links TRBV6-1 to TRBJ2-2; 7 bases line up with TRBD1. Germline V gives CDR1 MNHNS, CDR2 SASEGT. V was clipped by 5 bases and J by 4 bases; unmatched bases: 4. The length of the CDR3 is 14 residues. DNA for the CDR3: TGTGCCAGCAGTAAGGACAGGAGCACCGGGGAGCTGTTTTTT. Translated, it gives CASSKDRSTGELFF.

The table lists this clonotype with a few counts. The chain has TRBV12-3 or TRBV12-4 and TRBJ1-4, with a possible D match to TRBD1 (6 bases). The germline V and J ends were trimmed by 7 bases and 10 bases, with 16 bases remaining between them. This CDR3 contains 13 residues. The CDR3 DNA reads as TGTGCCAGCAAAGAGCAGGGGCAGGGAAAACTGTTTTTT. Residues: CASKEQGQGKLFF.

This clonotype was counted at least ten times. The chain has TRBV10-2 and TRBJ1-1; unclear D gene. The V gene's germline CDR1 is WSHSY and CDR2 SAAADI. V dropped 2 bases and J dropped 0 bases, with 13 bases sitting between them. The CDR3 is 16 amino acids. The CDR3 DNA follows: TGCGCCAGCAGTGAGGCCCCCGGGTTCATGAACACTGAAGCTTTCTTT. Translating gives CASSEAPGFMNTEAFF.

V and J are TRBV11-2 and TRBJ2-1, with 14 bases lining up with TRBD2. CDR1 and CDR2 from the germline V gene are SGHAT and FQNNGV. V lost 0 bases, J lost 4 bases, and 8 bases stayed unmatched. The CDR3 spans 19 residues. This CDR3 is CASSLDRPTSGGDYNEQFF. CDR3 coding DNA: TGTGCCAGCAGCTTAGATCGCCCGACTAGCGGGGGGGATTACAATGAGCAGTTCTTC.

This clonotype appeared a few times. The chain uses TRBV20-1 and TRBJ1-1; 7 bases agree with TRBD1. Germline V lookup: CDR1 DFQATT, CDR2 SNEGSKA (reference sequence). The CDR3 is 14 amino acids. V lost 4 bases, J lost 6 bases, and 11 bases stayed unmatched. The CDR3 is CSAKFQGGAAEAFF. The CDR3 nucleotides read TGCAGTGCTAAATTTCAAGGGGGCGCGGCTGAAGCTTTCTTT.

This clonotype was picked up a small number of times. V and J are TRBV18 and TRBJ1-1, with D uncertain. The germline V gene has CDR1 KGHSH and CDR2 LQKENI. The CDR3 totals 15 residues. V lost 1 base and J lost 3, with 12 bases in between. As DNA, the CDR3 is TGTGCCAGCTCACCACGACGGGATTTGGACACTGAAGCTTTCTTT. Amino acid sequence: CASSPRRDLDTEAFF.

This chain links TRBV7-6 with TRBJ2-2, with D hard to call. The CDR3 is 14 residues long. The V end was cut by 3 bases, the J end by 1 base, with 6 bases between. Germline-derived CDR1 and CDR2 are SGHVS and FNYEAQ. CDR3 coding DNA: TGTGCCAGCAGCTTGAACAGGAACACCGGGGAGCTGTTTTTT. This translates into CASSLNRNTGELFF.